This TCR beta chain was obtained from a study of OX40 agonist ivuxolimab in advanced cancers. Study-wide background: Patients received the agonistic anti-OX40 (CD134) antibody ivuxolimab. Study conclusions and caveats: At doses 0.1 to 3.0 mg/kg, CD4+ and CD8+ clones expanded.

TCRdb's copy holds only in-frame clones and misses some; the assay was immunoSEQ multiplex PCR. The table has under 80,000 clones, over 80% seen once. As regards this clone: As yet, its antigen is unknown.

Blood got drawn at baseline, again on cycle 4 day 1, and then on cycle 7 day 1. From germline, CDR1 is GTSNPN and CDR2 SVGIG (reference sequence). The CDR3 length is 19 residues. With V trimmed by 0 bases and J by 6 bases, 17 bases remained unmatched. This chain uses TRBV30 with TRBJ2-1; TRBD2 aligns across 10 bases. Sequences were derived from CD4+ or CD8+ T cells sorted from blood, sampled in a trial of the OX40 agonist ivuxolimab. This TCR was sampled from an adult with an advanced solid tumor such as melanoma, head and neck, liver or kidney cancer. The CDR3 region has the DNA TGTGCCTGGAGTGTCTACGGTCACCCTAGCGGGAGTTGGCCCAATGAGCAGTTCTTC. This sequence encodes CAWSVYGHPSGSWPNEQFF. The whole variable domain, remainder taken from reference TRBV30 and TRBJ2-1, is SQTIHQWPATLVQPVGSPLSLECTVEGTSNPNLYWYRQAAGRGLQLLFYSVGIGQISSEVPQNLSASRPQDRQFILSSKKLLLSDSGFYLCAWSVYGHPSGSWPNEQFFGPGTRLTVL.